The text below deals with one T cell receptor (beta chain). CDR3 length: 12 amino acids. Germline CDR1 is GTSNPN and CDR2 is SVGIG (reference sequence). Trimming took 4 bases from V and 3 from J, leaving 6 bases between them. Only in-frame clones appear in the TCRdb table, and some are missing; sequencing was by immunoSEQ multiplex PCR. The table records tens of thousands of clones, about 90% of them present only once. This entry is derived from a study of control samples from healthy donors and cancer patients. This rearrangement joins TRBV30 to TRBJ2-2; D may be TRBD2 (6 bases). This TCR was recovered from a woman in her fifties or sixties in good health. What was sequenced was blood. Here the CDR3 reads CAWTSDTGELFF. CDR3 bases: TGTGCCTGGACTAGCGACACCGGGGAGCTGTTTTTT.